This TCR beta chain came from a study of vaccination effects on CD4 cells after COVID-19. General study findings and limits: Marked clonal contraction was seen in infection- and vaccine-induced clones late after vaccination.

Concerning this clone itself: The antigen is unknown.

The method was immunoSEQ multiplex PCR; TCRdb's version includes in-frame clones alone and lacks a portion of them. The data show around 20,000 clones, roughly four fifths seen once. The germline CDR1 and CDR2 sequences are LNHDA and SQIVND (reference sequence). V lost 5 bases, J lost 9 bases, and 12 bases stayed unmatched. The CDR3 is 16 residues long. Prior to sequencing, the ViraFEST assay stimulated PBMC with viral peptide pools, which expanded the antigen-specific CD4+ T cells. Around day 10 of culture, CD4+ T cells were separated out. Documented for the person is a PCR-confirmed SARS-CoV-2 infection occurring between March and December 2020.

This TCR was recovered from a human donor who had a prior SARS-CoV-2 infection. This material consisted of CD4+ T cells from PBMCs cultured with a peptide pool, taken before COVID-19 vaccination. This chain joins TRBV19 and TRBJ1-6; 8 bases fit TRBD1. The CDR3 sequence: CASSDSDRGSGSPLHF. The CDR3 coding sequence is TGTGCCAGTAGTGATAGTGACAGGGGTTCGGGTTCACCCCTCCACTTT.